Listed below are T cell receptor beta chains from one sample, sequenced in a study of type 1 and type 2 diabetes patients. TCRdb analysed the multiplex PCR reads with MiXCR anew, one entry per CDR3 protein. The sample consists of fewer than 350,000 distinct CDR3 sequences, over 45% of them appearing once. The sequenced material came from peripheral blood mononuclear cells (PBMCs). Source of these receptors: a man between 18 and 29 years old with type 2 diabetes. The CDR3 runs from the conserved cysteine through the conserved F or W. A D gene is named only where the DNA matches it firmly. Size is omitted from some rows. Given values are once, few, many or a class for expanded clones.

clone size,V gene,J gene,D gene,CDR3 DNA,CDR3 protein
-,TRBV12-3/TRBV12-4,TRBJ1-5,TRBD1,TGTGCCAGCAGTCCTTCGACAGGGAGGGCTAATCAGCCCCAGCATTTT,CASSPSTGRANQPQHF
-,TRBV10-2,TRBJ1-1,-,TGCGCCAGCAGTGCCTACAGGGAATTGAACACTGAAGCTTTCTTT,CASSAYRELNTEAFF
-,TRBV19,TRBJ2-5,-,TGTGCCAGTAGTACCCTGTTAAGTGAGACCCAGTACTTC,CASSTLLSETQYF
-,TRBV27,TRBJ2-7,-,TGTGCCAGCAGTTCATCAATACTAGGCGGCGAGCAGTACTTC,CASSSSILGGEQYF
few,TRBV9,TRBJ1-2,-,TGTGCCAGCAGCGTAGTGTTATTTCTGCCAACAGGGCTAGATGGCTACACCTTC,CASSVVLFLPTGLDGYTF
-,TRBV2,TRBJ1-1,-,TGTGCCAGCCTTCTGGGCGGTGGCACTGAAGCTTTCTTT,CASLLGGGTEAFF
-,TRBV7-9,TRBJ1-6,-,TGTGCCAGCAGCTTTGGCGCATCACCCCTCCACTTT,CASSFGASPLHF
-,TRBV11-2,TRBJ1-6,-,TGTGCCAGCAGCTTAGATTCTTCATTCTCACCCCTCCACTTT,CASSLDSSFSPLHF
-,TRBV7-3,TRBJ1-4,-,TGTGCCAGCAGCAAGCGCTCAGGAGGCACTAATGAAAAACTGTTTTTT,CASSKRSGGTNEKLFF
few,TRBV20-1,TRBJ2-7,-,TGCAGTGCTAGAGTAACGGATTACTCCTACGAGCAGTACTTC,CSARVTDYSYEQYF
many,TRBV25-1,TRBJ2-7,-,TGTGCCAGCAGTGAAGGTGGAAGCGGCAACTCCTACGAGCAGTACTTC,CASSEGGSGNSYEQYF
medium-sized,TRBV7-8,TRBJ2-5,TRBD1,TGTGCCAGCAGCTGGGACAGAGTGGTGTGGGAGACCCAGTACTTC,CASSWDRVVWETQYF
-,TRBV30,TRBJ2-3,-,TGTGCCTGGTCAACCAGGGATACGCAGTATTTT,CAWSTRDTQYF
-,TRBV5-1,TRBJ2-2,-,TGTGCCAGCAGCTGGGGATATGGGACCGGGGAGCTGTTTTTT,CASSWGYGTGELFF
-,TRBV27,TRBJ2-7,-,TGTGCCAGCCTTCAGGGTTCCTACGAGCAGTACTTC,CASLQGSYEQYF
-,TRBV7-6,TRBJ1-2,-,TGTGCCAGCAGCCCCTCCGGGTCAACTGCCGGCTACACCTTC,CASSPSGSTAGYTF
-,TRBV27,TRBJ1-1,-,TGTGCCAGCAGCACATGGGGTGACACTGAAGCTTTCTTT,CASSTWGDTEAFF
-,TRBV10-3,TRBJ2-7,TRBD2,TGTGCCATCAGTGCGACTAGCGGGAGAGAGCAGTACTTC,CAISATSGREQYF
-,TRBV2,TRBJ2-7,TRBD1,TGTGCCAGCAGTGAAGAACAGGGGGCGCCGTACGAGCAGTACTTC,CASSEEQGAPYEQYF
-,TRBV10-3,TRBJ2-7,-,TGTGCCATCAGCGCGGCCCAGGGGATAAGCTCCTACGAGCAGTACTTC,CAISAAQGISSYEQYF
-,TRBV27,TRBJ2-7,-,TGTGCCAGCAGTAAAGGCGAGGGGTGGTACGAGCAGTACTTC,CASSKGEGWYEQYF
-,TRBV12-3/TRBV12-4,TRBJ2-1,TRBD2,TGTGCCAGCAGCTCTGAAGCGGGAGTTATCGAGGATGAGCAGTTCTTC,CASSSEAGVIEDEQFF
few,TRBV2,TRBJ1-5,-,TGTGCCAGCAGACCCAGGACAGAGAATCAGCCCCAGCATTTT,CASRPRTENQPQHF
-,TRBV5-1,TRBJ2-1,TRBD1,TGTGCCAGCAGACGGGACAGGTACAATGAGCAGTTCTTC,CASRRDRYNEQFF
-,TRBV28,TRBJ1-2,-,TGTGCCAGCAGTTTTGGACGGAGGCAGTCCTATGGCTACACCTTC,CASSFGRRQSYGYTF
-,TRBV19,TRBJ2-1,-,TGTGCCAGTAGTTTTGTAGGGCGTGAGCAGTTCTTC,CASSFVGREQFF
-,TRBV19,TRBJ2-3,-,TGTGCCAGTAGTATAGATCAACTAGCCGGGATAAATACGCAGTATTTT,CASSIDQLAGINTQYF
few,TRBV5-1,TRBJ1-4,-,TGCGCCAGCAGCCCGGTTAGCGGGGGTTGGGAAAAACTGTTTTTT,CASSPVSGGWEKLFF
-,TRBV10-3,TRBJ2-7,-,TGTGCCATCAGGGGGACGGAACCCTACGAGCAGTACTTC,CAIRGTEPYEQYF
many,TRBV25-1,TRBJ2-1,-,TGTGCCAGCAGTGCCCAAGTCAATGAGCAGTTCTTC,CASSAQVNEQFF
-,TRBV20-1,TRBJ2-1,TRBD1,TGCAGTGCTAGCCAGGGGGCTGGCAATGAGCAGTTCTTC,CSASQGAGNEQFF
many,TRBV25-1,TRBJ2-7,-,TGTGCCAGCAGTGTATTCCGCCAGGGGTCTCCACCCTACGAGCAGTACTTC,CASSVFRQGSPPYEQYF
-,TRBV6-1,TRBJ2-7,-,TGTGCCAGCAGTGAACTAGTAGTATACGAGCAGTACTTC,CASSELVVYEQYF
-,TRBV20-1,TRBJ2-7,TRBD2,TGCAGTGCTGTCGACCTAGCGGGTATTTCCTACGAGCAGTACTTC,CSAVDLAGISYEQYF
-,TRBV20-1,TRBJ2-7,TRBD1,TGCAGCGTTGCACGGACAGGGGGCACGGACGAGCAGTACTTC,CSVARTGGTDEQYF
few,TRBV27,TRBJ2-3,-,TGTGCCAGCAGCGCCCTACCCACAGATACGCAGTATTTT,CASSALPTDTQYF
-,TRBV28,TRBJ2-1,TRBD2,TGTGCCAGCAGCGGAACTAGCGGGCCTTCCTACAATGAGCAGTTCTTC,CASSGTSGPSYNEQFF
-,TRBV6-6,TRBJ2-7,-,TGTGCCAGCAGTTGGTCCTACGAGCAGTACTTC,CASSWSYEQYF
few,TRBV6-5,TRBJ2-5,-,TGTGCCAGCAGCCCAGCCGGGACACCACAAGAGACCCAGTACTTC,CASSPAGTPQETQYF
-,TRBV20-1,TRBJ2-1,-,TGCAGTGCTTCTCACGCAGGGGCTGACGATGAGCAGTTCTTC,CSASHAGADDEQFF
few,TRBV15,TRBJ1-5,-,TGTGCCACCAGCAGAGTTTTCGGGGATTGGTTACGGACTAATCAGCCCCAGCATTTT,CATSRVFGDWLRTNQPQHF
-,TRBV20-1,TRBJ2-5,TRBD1,TGCAGTGCTAGAGATCACCGGACAGGGGAGACCCAGTACTTC,CSARDHRTGETQYF
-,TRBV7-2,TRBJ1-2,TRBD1,TGTGCCAGCAGCTTTTCCTTGACAGGGGACTATGGCTACACCTTC,CASSFSLTGDYGYTF